One sample yielded the 17 T cell receptor beta chains listed below, sequenced in a study of cytomegalovirus exposure and HLA in healthy donors. 60 Vbeta and 13 Jbeta primers were used in PCR. The assay was immunoSEQ multiplex PCR, and TCRdb's table has in-frame clones only and misses some. The sample consists of 150,000 to 200,000 clones, about 83% of them appearing once. Sequencing was performed on PBMCs. These receptors originate from a girl between 10 and 17 years old in good health and CMV-seropositive.

The rearrangement links TRBV6-5 to TRBJ1-3; 7 bases map to TRBD1. The trim removed 6 bases at V and 0 bases at J, leaving 2 bases unmatched. The CDR3 spans 14 residues. The germline gives CDR1 MNHEY, CDR2 SVGAGI. In DNA, the CDR3 is TGTGCCAGCAGCACAGGGGTCTCTGGAAACACCATATATTTT. This sequence encodes CASSTGVSGNTIYF.

V and J are TRBV10-2 and TRBJ1-6; 9 bases agree with TRBD1. The germline CDR1 and CDR2 sequences are WSHSY and SAAADI. The CDR3 length is 17 residues. With 3 bases clipped from V and 4 bases from J, the junction kept 7 bases outside the gene matches. CDR3 amino acids: CASSDRQGVTYNSPLHF. The CDR3 DNA reads as TGCGCCAGCAGTGACCGACAGGGGGTAACTTATAATTCACCCCTCCACTTT.

The rearrangement links TRBV5-6 to TRBJ1-1; possibly TRBD1 for D (6 bases). Germline V gene lookup returns CDR1 SGHDT and CDR2 YYEEEE. There are 17 residues in the CDR3. V dropped 0 bases and J dropped 1 base, with 16 bases sitting between them. The CDR3 DNA is TGTGCCAGCAGCTTGGGGGTTGGACAGTTGAGGAACACTGAAGCTTTCTTT. This gives the protein CASSLGVGQLRNTEAFF.

The chain combines TRBV5-4 with TRBJ2-1, with 7 bases fitting TRBD2. Germline trimming cut 0 bases from V and 5 bases from J; bases unmatched to any gene: 5. Germline V gives CDR1 SGHNT, CDR2 YYREEE (reference sequence). This CDR3 region has 15 residues. The CDR3 is CASSLGGTIDNEQFF. The CDR3, as DNA: TGTGCCAGCAGCTTGGGAGGGACTATCGACAATGAGCAGTTCTTC.

The rearrangement uses TRBV7-9 and TRBJ1-1; 7 nucleotides align to TRBD1. Germline V gene sequence: CDR1 SEHNR, CDR2 FQNEAQ (reference sequence). This CDR3 region has 17 residues. Losses at the gene ends were 1 base for V and 0 bases for J; bases not matched to a gene: 8. CDR3 residues: CASSLGQGVGMNTEAFF. The CDR3 DNA is TGTGCCAGCAGCTTAGGTCAGGGGGTTGGGATGAACACTGAAGCTTTCTTT.

The sample holds one count of this clone. CDR3 region: CASSPWTGSYGYTF. CDR3 bases: TGTGCCAGCAGCCCCTGGACAGGATCTTATGGCTACACCTTC. The chain is built from TRBV6-6 and TRBJ1-2; 7 bases are shared with TRBD1. Germline CDR1 is MNHNY and CDR2 is SVGAGI (reference sequence). V shed 6 bases, J shed 5 bases, and the junction held 9 bases outside the gene matches. The CDR3 runs 14 residues.

The chain employs TRBV6-6 and TRBJ2-5, with TRBD2 as a possible D gene (5 bases). Germline-derived CDR1 and CDR2 are MNHNY and SVGAGI (reference sequence). The germline V and J ends were trimmed by 6 bases and 5 bases, with 16 bases remaining between them. CDR3 length equals 14 residues. For the CDR3, the DNA is TGTGCCAGCAGATGGACCCCGGAGGCGGAGACCCAGTACTTC. Translation gives CASRWTPEAETQYF.

The chain joins TRBV2 to TRBJ2-1; TRBD2 agrees at 9 bases. The CDR3 loop spans 14 amino acids. Germline CDR1 SNHLY, CDR2 FYNNEI. Germline trimming cut 6 bases from V and 4 bases from J; bases unmatched to any gene: 4. The CDR3 nucleotides are TGTGCCAGCAGAGGAGCGGGGGGATACAATGAGCAGTTCTTC. Protein sequence: CASRGAGGYNEQFF.

This clone appeared once. The chain has TRBV9 and TRBJ1-5, with D tentatively TRBD1 (5 bases). From germline, CDR1 is SGDLS and CDR2 YYNGEE. V lost 1 base, J lost 3 bases, and 8 bases lay in between. The CDR3 loop spans 14 amino acids. The CDR3 DNA follows: TGTGCCAGCAGCGTAACAGGCACCAATCAGCCCCAGCATTTT. Amino acids: CASSVTGTNQPQHF.

CDR3 sequence (DNA): TGTGCCACCAGCAAGTATACCCAGGCGAACACTGAAGCTTTCTTT. This translates into CATSKYTQANTEAFF. The chain couples TRBV15 to TRBJ1-1; D is unresolved. Trimming stripped 4 bases from V and 1 base from J, with 13 bases between. Germline V lookup: CDR1 LNHNV, CDR2 YYDKDF (reference sequence). The CDR3 totals 15 residues.

V is TRBV6-1 and J is TRBJ2-5, with D hard to call. The CDR3 has 12 amino acids. Germline V gene data show CDR1 as MNHNS and CDR2 as SASEGT. Trimming removed 4 bases at V and 5 bases at J, with 8 bases between. The CDR3 region has the DNA TGTGCCAGCAGTGTACCTAAGGAGACCCAGTACTTC. This sequence encodes CASSVPKETQYF.

There are a few counts of this clone. Other DNA sequences in this specimen translate into the identical CDR3. The rearrangement joins TRBV19 to TRBJ1-1, with a tentative D call TRBD1 (5 bases). From germline, CDR1 is LNHDA and CDR2 SQIVND (reference sequence). Trimming shortened V by 2 bases and J by 1 base, and 5 bases separated the two germline ends. The CDR3 has 13 residues. The CDR3 sequence: CASSIQGNTEAFF. CDR3 nucleotide sequence: TGTGCCAGTAGTATACAGGGGAACACTGAAGCTTTCTTT.

The chain employs TRBV15 and TRBJ1-3; D is unresolved. V lost 0 bases, J lost 0 bases, and 9 bases lay in between. The V gene's germline CDR1 is LNHNV and CDR2 YYDKDF (reference sequence). This CDR3 has 16 amino acids. The CDR3 is CATSRDLGFSGNTIYF. DNA of the CDR3: TGTGCCACCAGCAGAGATTTGGGCTTCTCTGGAAACACCATATATTTT.

V is TRBV5-1 and J is TRBJ2-2; tentative D call: TRBD1 (5 bases). The V gene lost 0 bases and the J gene lost 0 bases, with 12 bases spanning the gap. Germline-derived CDR1 and CDR2 are SGHRS and YFSETQ. The length of the CDR3 is 17 residues. This chain's CDR3 is CASSLAAPGPNTGELFF. Written as DNA, the CDR3 is TGCGCCAGCAGCTTGGCAGCCCCAGGGCCGAACACCGGGGAGCTGTTTTTT.

The sample holds a few counts of this clone. The V gene is TRBV19, the J gene TRBJ1-1, with 8 nucleotides matching TRBD1. Germline V gene data show CDR1 as LNHDA and CDR2 as SQIVND (reference sequence). With V trimmed by 7 bases and J by 1 base, 11 bases remained unmatched. The CDR3 totals 16 residues. The CDR3 is CASKSRTGGPNTEAFF. CDR3 DNA sequence: TGTGCCAGTAAATCAAGAACAGGGGGTCCGAACACTGAAGCTTTCTTT.

The rearrangement links TRBV10-2 to TRBJ2-3; TRBD2 matches at 13 bases. This CDR3 has 16 amino acids. Germline V gene data show CDR1 as WSHSY and CDR2 as SAAADI. V shed 4 bases and J 6 bases; nucleotides not matched to a gene: 7. CDR3 protein: CASSVGTSGEGDTQYF. CDR3 DNA: TGCGCCAGCAGTGTTGGGACTAGCGGGGAAGGGGATACGCAGTATTTT.

V gene TRBV29-1 combines with J gene TRBJ1-1; TRBD1 aligns across 8 bases. The germline gives CDR1 SQVTM, CDR2 ANQGSEA. This CDR3 has 14 amino acids. With V trimmed by 8 bases and J by 0 bases, 8 bases remained unmatched. CDR3 nucleotide sequence: TGCAGCCACCTGGGACAGGTGCTGAACACTGAAGCTTTCTTT. This sequence encodes CSHLGQVLNTEAFF.